Following are 25 T cell receptor beta chains from one sample sequenced in a study of blood T cell repertoires in COVID-19. Some clones are missing from TCRdb's copy, which holds only in-frame ones; the method was immunoSEQ multiplex PCR. The data hold fewer than 250,000 clones, with 80% to 95% observed a single time. The specimen sequenced was peripheral blood. The receptors shown here come from a young man with COVID-19, enrolled during active disease.

This chain connects TRBV2 to TRBJ2-5; 9 nucleotides match TRBD1. Trimming at V came to 8 bases and at J to 4 bases, leaving 8 bases not matched to a gene. The CDR3 has 14 residues. Looked up from germline, CDR1 is SNHLY and CDR2 is FYNNEI. The CDR3 reads CASHEQGAGETQYF. For the CDR3, the DNA is TGTGCCAGCCATGAACAGGGGGCAGGAGAGACCCAGTACTTC.

This sequence joins TRBV27 and TRBJ2-6, with D tentatively TRBD1 (5 bases). The germline gives CDR1 MNHEY, CDR2 SMNVEV (reference sequence). This CDR3 has 16 amino acids. The V end was cut by 7 bases, the J end by 0 bases, with 13 bases between. The chain's CDR3 is CASTRLTVSGANVLTF. As DNA, the CDR3 is TGTGCCAGCACACGGTTGACAGTCTCTGGGGCCAACGTCCTGACTTTC.

The chain combines TRBV12-5 with TRBJ2-7; 7 bases match TRBD1. Trimming took 2 bases from V and 2 from J; bases not matched to a gene: 6. The CDR3 is 15 residues long. CDR1 is LGHNT and CDR2 is FRNRAP in the germline V gene. For the CDR3, the DNA is TGTGCTAGTGGTTTGTCGACAGGGCACACCTACGAGCAGTACTTC. Translating gives CASGLSTGHTYEQYF.

The CDR3 coding sequence is TGCGCCAGCAGCTTGGGAGGGCCCTCTGGAAACACCATATATTTT. This encodes CASSLGGPSGNTIYF. The V gene is TRBV5-1, the J gene TRBJ1-3; no firm D call. Germline V lookup: CDR1 SGHRS, CDR2 YFSETQ. The CDR3 has 15 amino acids. V dropped 0 bases and J dropped 0 bases, with 7 bases sitting between them.

The chain recombines TRBV20-1 with TRBJ2-5; possibly TRBD2 for D (6 bases). Trimming took off 3 bases at V and 5 bases at J, with 13 bases between the two ends. Germline-derived CDR1 and CDR2 are DFQATT and SNEGSKA (reference sequence). The CDR3 runs 13 residues. The CDR3 sequence: CSASSVGGETQYF. The CDR3 nucleotides are TGCAGTGCTAGTTCTGTTGGAGGGGAGACCCAGTACTTC.

This clone is a singleton in its sample. V gene TRBV6-5 combines with J gene TRBJ1-5; TRBD1 might be the D (6 bases). This CDR3 is built from 14 residues. CDR1 and CDR2 from the germline V gene are MNHEY and SVGAGI. The ends were cut back, 7 bases at V and 5 bases at J, with 15 bases in the middle. DNA for the CDR3: TGTGCCAGCATCCGGGAGGGGGGCGATCAGCCCCAGCATTTT. It yields the protein CASIREGGDQPQHF.

CDR3 region: CASSLVPGMRETQYF. CDR3 sequence (DNA): TGTGCCAGCAGCTTGGTACCGGGTATGAGGGAGACCCAGTACTTC. V gene TRBV5-6 combines with J gene TRBJ2-5; D unresolved. This CDR3 region has 15 residues. Germline assignment: CDR1 SGHDT and CDR2 YYEEEE. V gave up 0 bases and J gave up 5 bases, with 14 bases separating them.

The genes are TRBV11-2 and TRBJ2-1; D not resolved. From germline, CDR1 is SGHAT and CDR2 FQNNGV. The V end was cut by 5 bases, the J end by 1 base, with 9 bases between. This CDR3 is 14 amino acids long. Here the CDR3 DNA reads TGTGCCAGCAGCCAGGTTAAGTCCTACAATGAGCAGTTCTTC. Its protein product is CASSQVKSYNEQFF.

This chain connects TRBV19 to TRBJ2-5; 7 nucleotides match TRBD1. Germline CDR1 LNHDA, CDR2 SQIVND (reference sequence). Trimming at V came to 1 base and at J to 1 base, leaving 0 bases not matched to a gene. The CDR3 spans 14 residues. The CDR3 DNA follows: TGTGCCAGTAGTATAGGACAGGGCCAAGAGACCCAGTACTTC. Protein sequence: CASSIGQGQETQYF. The full variable domain, in which reference TRBV19 and TRBJ2-5 provide the parts outside the CDR3, is DGGITQSPKYLFRKEGQNVTLSCEQNLNHDAMYWYRQDPGQGLRLIYYSQIVNDFQKGDIAEGYSVSREKKESFPLTVTSAQKNPTAFYLCASSIGQGQETQYFGPGTRLLVL.

The gene calls are TRBV5-6 and TRBJ1-3; 8 bases map to TRBD1. The CDR3 is 17 residues long. After removal of 5 bases from V and 0 bases from J, the junction contained 10 bases not matched to a gene. Germline assignment: CDR1 SGHDT and CDR2 YYEEEE. The CDR3 region has the DNA TGTGCCAGCAGTCGCCGCGGTACAGGGGGCTCTGGAAACACCATATATTTT. It translates to CASSRRGTGGSGNTIYF.

The rearrangement links TRBV20-1 to TRBJ1-2, with TRBD1 matching 10 bases. The CDR3 length is 15 residues. Germline values: CDR1 DFQATT, CDR2 SNEGSKA (reference sequence). J lost 7 bases, V lost 3 bases, and 11 bases had no gene match. The DNA of the CDR3 is TGCAGTGCTAGTTCGCGCGACAGGGGGCTGAGTGGCTACACCTTC. Translating gives CSASSRDRGLSGYTF.

This chain connects TRBV5-6 to TRBJ1-6; D not resolved. The germline gives CDR1 SGHDT, CDR2 YYEEEE. The CDR3 is 13 amino acids. Trimming left V 4 bases short and J 8 bases short, with 10 bases between. The CDR3 DNA sequence: TGTGCCAGCAGCCGGGGTGCAGATTCACCCCTCCACTTT. Translation: CASSRGADSPLHF.

The chain recombines TRBV11-3 with TRBJ2-7; 9 bases match TRBD1. The V and J ends lost 5 bases and 4 bases, in that order; junction bases with no gene match: 9. Germline loops: CDR1 SGHNT, CDR2 YENEEA. The CDR3 extends over 15 amino acids. The CDR3 coding sequence is TGTGCCAGCAGCCCCGGGACAGGGTCCGGGTACGAGCAGTACTTC. Translation gives CASSPGTGSGYEQYF.

This clone was detected many times. Here the CDR3 DNA reads TGTGCCAACCACTCCCCTCGGTGGGGGGTCAACGAGCAGTACTTC. It encodes CANHSPRWGVNEQYF. The chain uses TRBV27 and TRBJ2-7; possible D gene TRBD2, 6 bases. With 10 bases removed from V and 5 bases from J, the gap between germline ends came to 24 bases. The CDR3 consists of 15 residues. Germline V lookup: CDR1 MNHEY, CDR2 SMNVEV (reference sequence).

This chain uses TRBV30 with TRBJ2-2; maybe TRBD2 (5 bases). Germline lookup yields CDR1 GTSNPN and CDR2 SVGIG (reference sequence). CDR3 length equals 14 residues. Trimming took off 1 base at V and 2 bases at J, with 8 bases between the two ends. The CDR3 DNA follows: TGTGCCTGGAGTGAGAGCGGAAACACCGGGGAGCTGTTTTTT. The encoded protein is CAWSESGNTGELFF.

The count of this clone is one. The CDR3 loop is CASSPPKNSSPLHF. The CDR3 DNA is TGTGCCAGCTCACCGCCGAAAAATAGTTCACCCCTCCACTTT. This chain links TRBV18 with TRBJ1-6; D gene unclear. There are 14 residues in the CDR3. The germline V gene has CDR1 KGHSH and CDR2 LQKENI. V was shortened by 3 bases and J by 9 bases, with 12 bases between the two germline ends.

The chain combines TRBV7-2 with TRBJ2-1; 8 nucleotides agree with TRBD2. Germline V gene sequence: CDR1 SGHTA, CDR2 FQGNSA. Trimming removed 1 base from V and 3 bases from J; junction bases left unmatched: 5. The CDR3 is 16 residues long. The CDR3, as DNA: TGTGCCAGCAGCTTAGGAGCGGGGGCGGGCTACAATGAGCAGTTCTTC. Encoded protein: CASSLGAGAGYNEQFF.

The chain carries TRBV3-1 (or the pseudogene TRBV3-2) and TRBJ1-5; D call uncertain. CDR3 length: 15 amino acids. CDR1 LGHDT and CDR2 YNNKEL come from the germline V gene (reference sequence). V was pared by 1 base and J by 3 bases, with 10 bases between. The CDR3 sequence is CASSQGAGDNQPQHF. In DNA form, the CDR3 reads TGTGCCAGCAGCCAAGGGGCGGGAGACAATCAGCCCCAGCATTTT.

The chain employs TRBV6-5 and TRBJ2-7; 7 bases line up with TRBD1. The J segment lost 5 bases and the V segment lost 4 bases, leaving 5 bases of the junction unmatched. The CDR3 extends over 13 amino acids. In germline, CDR1 is MNHEY, CDR2 SVGAGI. The CDR3 bases are TGTGCCAGCAGTTGGGGAACAGGGGACGAGCAGTACTTC. This encodes CASSWGTGDEQYF.

The chain employs TRBV6-5 and TRBJ1-4; D is perhaps TRBD1 (5 bases). The V end lost 6 bases, the J end lost 6 bases, and 14 bases lay between the germline ends. The CDR3 has 14 residues. The germline gives CDR1 MNHEY, CDR2 SVGAGI. This CDR3 is CASRLQGWDEKLFF. CDR3 DNA: TGTGCCAGCAGGCTTCAGGGCTGGGATGAAAAACTGTTTTTT.

Only a few counts were recorded for this clone. The chain joins TRBV11-3 to TRBJ2-7; TRBD1 aligns across 8 bases. Looked up from germline, CDR1 is SGHNT and CDR2 is YENEEA. The CDR3 has 13 amino acids. Trimming at V came to 1 base and at J to 6 bases, leaving 2 bases not matched to a gene. The CDR3 loop reads CASSLGTGREQYF. The CDR3 coding sequence is TGTGCCAGCAGCTTAGGGACAGGGCGCGAGCAGTACTTC.

The chain couples TRBV2 to TRBJ1-2; 9 nucleotides agree with TRBD1. The J segment lost 8 bases and the V segment lost 1 base, leaving 5 bases of the junction unmatched. This CDR3 region has 14 residues. Germline CDR1 is SNHLY and CDR2 is FYNNEI. The CDR3 bases are TGTGCCAGCAGTGAAGTACGGACAGGGGACGGCTACACCTTC. Residues: CASSEVRTGDGYTF.

In its sample, this clone was seen once. The rearrangement joins TRBV10-3 to TRBJ2-1; D is undetermined. Per the germline V gene, CDR1 is ENHRY and CDR2 is SYGVKD. Trimming cost V 5 bases and J 8 bases, with 10 bases left between them. The CDR3 sequence is 12 residues long. The CDR3 nucleotides are TGTGCCATCAGTCCCCGTCCGGATGAGCAGTTCTTC. Translating it yields CAISPRPDEQFF.

This clone was observed a single time. The chain has TRBV24-1 and TRBJ1-1; 10 bases agree with TRBD1. The CDR3 extends over 16 amino acids. V trimming: 5 bases; J trimming: 3 bases; junction bases outside the gene matches: 8. CDR1 is KGHDR, CDR2 SFDVKD, per germline. The CDR3 here is CATSAFNGQGDTEAFF. In nucleotides, the CDR3 is TGTGCCACCAGTGCCTTCAACGGACAGGGGGACACTGAAGCTTTCTTT.

This clone was seen only once. The rearrangement joins TRBV6-1 to TRBJ1-1; D possibly corresponds to TRBD1 (6 bases). Between the trimmed V and J ends, which lost 3 bases and 0 bases, there was a span of 11 bases. Looked up from germline, CDR1 is MNHNS and CDR2 is SASEGT. The CDR3 is made up of 15 amino acids. CDR3: CASSDRGIMNTEAFF. The CDR3 DNA is TGTGCCAGCAGTGACAGGGGCATAATGAACACTGAAGCTTTCTTT.